This T cell receptor beta chain was retrieved from a study of blood T cell repertoires in COVID-19. Study in general: Researchers got acute and convalescent COVID-19 samples from the United States, Italy and Spain. From T cells, B-cell-depleted T cells, or PBMCs came the material, which was cDNA or gDNA.

This clone was counted only a few times. Per the study methods: How many nucleated cells were present was estimated from reference gene primer amplification. Here immunoSEQ multiplex PCR was the method, and the copy in TCRdb shows in-frame clones only, minus some. The V and J calls and clone size come from that table; D and trimming were worked out from the DNA. The profile covers about 340,000 clones, with over 70% appearing a single time and 2.5% to 3% taken by the ten largest. This sequence originates from a man under 40 with active or convalescent COVID-19. The source material was peripheral blood.

The CDR3 sequence: CASSDTGQGEAFF. CDR3 sequence (DNA): TGTGCCAGCAGTGATACGGGACAGGGAGAAGCTTTCTTT. The chain has TRBV6-1 and TRBJ1-1; 9 bases line up with TRBD1. V lost 3 bases, J lost 8 bases, and 4 bases stayed unmatched. CDR1 is MNHNS and CDR2 is SASEGT in the germline V gene. The CDR3 length is 13 residues.